The 4 T cell receptor beta chains below were found in one sample sequenced in a study of cytomegalovirus exposure and HLA in healthy donors. Researchers ran the PCR with 60 Vbeta and 13 Jbeta primers. Clones were read by immunoSEQ multiplex PCR, and TCRdb kept only the in-frame ones, dropping some. The sample carries about 140,000 clones, 76% recorded once. Sequencing was done on a sample of PBMCs. These TCRs come from a male donor in good health and CMV-seronegative.

CDR3: CASSQDRQGWTEAFF. Written as DNA, the CDR3 is TGCGCCAGCAGCCAAGATAGACAGGGGTGGACTGAAGCTTTCTTT. The chain has TRBV4-3 and TRBJ1-1, with 8 positions matching TRBD1. The V segment lost 0 bases and the J segment 5 bases; nucleotides outside the gene matches: 5. Germline lookup yields CDR1 LGHNA and CDR2 YSLEER. The CDR3 is 15 residues long.

This clone turned up a few times. The chain combines TRBV7-2 with TRBJ1-4; perhaps TRBD1 as D (6 bases). Germline V gene data show CDR1 as SGHTA and CDR2 as FQGNSA. The CDR3 is made up of 12 amino acids. V lost 1 base and J 11 bases, leaving 8 bases between the germline ends. The CDR3 nucleotides are TGTGCCAGCAGCTTAGAGGGGGGGAAACTGTTTTTT. Translated: CASSLEGGKLFF.

This clone occurred a few times. This chain uses TRBV7-9 with TRBJ2-2; tentatively, D is TRBD1 (6 bases). Per the germline V gene, CDR1 is SEHNR and CDR2 is FQNEAQ (reference sequence). This CDR3 has 15 residues. V shed 3 bases and J shed 0 bases, with 8 bases lying between them. CDR3 sequence: CASSLDRSNTGELFF. The CDR3 bases are TGTGCCAGCAGCTTGGACAGATCGAACACCGGGGAGCTGTTTTTT. The complete variable domain, with remaining parts taken from reference TRBV7-9 and TRBJ2-2, reads DTGVSQNPRHKITKRGQNVTFRCDPISEHNRLYWYRQTLGQGPEFLTYFQNEAQLEKSRLLSDRFSAERPKGSFSTLEIQRTEQGDSAMYLCASSLDRSNTGELFFGEGSRLTVL.

The rearrangement joins TRBV11-2 to TRBJ2-7, with 11 bases fitting TRBD2. The V gene's germline CDR1 is SGHAT and CDR2 FQNNGV. Trimming cost V 0 bases and J 4 bases; bases outside gene matches: 5. This CDR3 has 16 residues. The DNA for the CDR3 is TGTGCCAGCAGCTTAGATGCGTCTAGCGGGAGGTACGAGCAGTACTTC. It is translated as CASSLDASSGRYEQYF.